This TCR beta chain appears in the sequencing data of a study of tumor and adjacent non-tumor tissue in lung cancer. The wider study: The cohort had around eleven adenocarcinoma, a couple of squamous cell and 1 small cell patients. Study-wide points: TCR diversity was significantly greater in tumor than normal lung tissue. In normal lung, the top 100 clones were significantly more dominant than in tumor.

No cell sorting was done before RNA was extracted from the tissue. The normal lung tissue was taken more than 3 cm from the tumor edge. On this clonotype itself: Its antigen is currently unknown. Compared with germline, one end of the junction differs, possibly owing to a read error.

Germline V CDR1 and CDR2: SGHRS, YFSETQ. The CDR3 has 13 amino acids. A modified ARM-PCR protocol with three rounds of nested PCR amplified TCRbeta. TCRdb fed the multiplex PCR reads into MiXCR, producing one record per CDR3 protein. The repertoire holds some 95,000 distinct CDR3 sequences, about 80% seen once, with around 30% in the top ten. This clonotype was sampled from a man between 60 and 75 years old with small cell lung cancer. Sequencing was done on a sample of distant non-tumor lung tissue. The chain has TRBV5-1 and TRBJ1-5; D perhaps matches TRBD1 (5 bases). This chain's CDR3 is CANSLGGNQPQHF. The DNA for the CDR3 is TGCGCCAACAGCTTGGGGGGCAATCAGCCCCAGCATTTT.